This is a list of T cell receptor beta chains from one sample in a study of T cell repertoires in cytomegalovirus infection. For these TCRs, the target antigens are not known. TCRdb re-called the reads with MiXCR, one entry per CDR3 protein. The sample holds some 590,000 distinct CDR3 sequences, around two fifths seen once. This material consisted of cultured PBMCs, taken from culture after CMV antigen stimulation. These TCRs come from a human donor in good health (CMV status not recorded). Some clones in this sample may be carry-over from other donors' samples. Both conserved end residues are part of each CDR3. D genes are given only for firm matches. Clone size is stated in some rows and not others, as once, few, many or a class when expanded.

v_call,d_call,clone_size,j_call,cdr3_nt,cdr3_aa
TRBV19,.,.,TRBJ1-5,TGTGCCAGTAGTATTGGTCCGCGTCAGCCCCAGCATTTT,CASSIGPRQPQHF
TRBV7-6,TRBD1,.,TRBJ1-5,TGTGCCAGTGCCAGGGGGAAATTTCAGCCCCAGCATTTT,CASARGKFQPQHF
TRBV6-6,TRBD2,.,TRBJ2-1,TGTGCCAGCAGTCTAGCGGGAGACTTCAATGAGCAGTTCTTC,CASSLAGDFNEQFF
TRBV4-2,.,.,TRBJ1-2,TGTGCCAGCAGCCAAGTGGACTATGGCTACACCTTC,CASSQVDYGYTF
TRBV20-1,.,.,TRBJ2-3,TGCAGTGCTAGAGATGCGGAGGGGCGAGATACGCAGTATTTT,CSARDAEGRDTQYF
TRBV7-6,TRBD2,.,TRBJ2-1,TGTGCCAGCAGCTTCGGGGCTAGCGGGGGTCTTGAGCAGTTCTTC,CASSFGASGGLEQFF
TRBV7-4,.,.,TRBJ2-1,TGTGCCAGCAGCTCCCTTAGGACTGTCTACAATGAGCAGTTCTTC,CASSSLRTVYNEQFF
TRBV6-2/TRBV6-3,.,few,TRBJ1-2,TGTGCCAGCAGCTACCGGGCCCTCTATGGCTACACCTTC,CASSYRALYGYTF
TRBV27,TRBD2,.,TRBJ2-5,TGTGCCAGCAGTTTACTAGCGGGAGGGGTAGAGACCCAGTACTTC,CASSLLAGGVETQYF
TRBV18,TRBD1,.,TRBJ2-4,TGTGCCAGCTCACCACCGGCAGGGGGTAAAAACATTCAGTACTTC,CASSPPAGGKNIQYF
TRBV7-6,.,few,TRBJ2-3,TGTGCCAGCAGCTTATTTCTGACCTCGGGCACAGATACGCAGTATTTT,CASSLFLTSGTDTQYF
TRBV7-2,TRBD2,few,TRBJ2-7,TGTGCCAGCAGCTTACCAATAGCGGGGGAAAACGAGCAGTACTTC,CASSLPIAGENEQYF
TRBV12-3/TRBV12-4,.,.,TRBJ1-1,TGTGCCAGCAGTTTAAGGACAGCGGGGATCATGAACGCTGAAGCTTTCTTT,CASSLRTAGIMNAEAFF
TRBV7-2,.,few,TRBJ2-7,TGTGCCAGCAGCCAAACGGGATCCTACGAGCAGTACTTC,CASSQTGSYEQYF